This T cell receptor (beta chain) was recovered during a study of OX40 agonist ivuxolimab in advanced cancers. At the level of the study: Allowance was made for prior anti-PD-1, anti-PD-L1 or anti-CTLA-4 therapy, and roughly 39% had some. There were three patients with partial responses, one having hepatocellular carcinoma and two cutaneous melanoma.

Patients had blood sampled at baseline and again on cycle 4 day 1 and cycle 7 day 1. Profiled with immunoSEQ multiplex PCR; TCRdb holds only in-frame clones, not every one. Found here are tens of thousands of clones, 92% of them singletons; the top ten hold roughly 2.8%. Germline V CDR1 and CDR2: MNHNY, SVGAGI (reference sequence). This CDR3 is 14 amino acids long. V gave up 5 bases and J gave up 4 bases, with 12 bases separating them. The gene calls are TRBV6-6 and TRBJ1-5; D is ambiguous. Sequences were derived from CD4+ or CD8+ T cells sorted from blood, sampled in a trial of the OX40 agonist ivuxolimab. This clonotype was sampled from an adult with an advanced solid tumor such as melanoma, head and neck, liver or kidney cancer. CDR3 nucleotide sequence: TGTGCCAGCAGTGACCCACACCTAAATCAGCCCCAGCATTTT. This encodes CASSDPHLNQPQHF.